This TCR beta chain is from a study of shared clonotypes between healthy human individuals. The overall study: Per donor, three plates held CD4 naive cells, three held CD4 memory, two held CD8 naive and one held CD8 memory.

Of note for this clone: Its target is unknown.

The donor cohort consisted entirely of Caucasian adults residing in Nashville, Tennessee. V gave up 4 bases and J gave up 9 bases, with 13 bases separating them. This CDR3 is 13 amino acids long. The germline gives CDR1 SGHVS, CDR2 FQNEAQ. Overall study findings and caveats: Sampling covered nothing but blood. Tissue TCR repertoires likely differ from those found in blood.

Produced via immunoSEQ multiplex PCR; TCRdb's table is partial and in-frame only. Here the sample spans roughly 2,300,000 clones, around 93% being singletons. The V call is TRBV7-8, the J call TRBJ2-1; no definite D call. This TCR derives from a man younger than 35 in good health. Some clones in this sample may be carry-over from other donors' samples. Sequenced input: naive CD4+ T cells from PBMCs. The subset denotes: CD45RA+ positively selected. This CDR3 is CASSSETWVEQFF. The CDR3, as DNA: TGTGCCAGCAGCTCAGAGACTTGGGTTGAGCAGTTCTTC.